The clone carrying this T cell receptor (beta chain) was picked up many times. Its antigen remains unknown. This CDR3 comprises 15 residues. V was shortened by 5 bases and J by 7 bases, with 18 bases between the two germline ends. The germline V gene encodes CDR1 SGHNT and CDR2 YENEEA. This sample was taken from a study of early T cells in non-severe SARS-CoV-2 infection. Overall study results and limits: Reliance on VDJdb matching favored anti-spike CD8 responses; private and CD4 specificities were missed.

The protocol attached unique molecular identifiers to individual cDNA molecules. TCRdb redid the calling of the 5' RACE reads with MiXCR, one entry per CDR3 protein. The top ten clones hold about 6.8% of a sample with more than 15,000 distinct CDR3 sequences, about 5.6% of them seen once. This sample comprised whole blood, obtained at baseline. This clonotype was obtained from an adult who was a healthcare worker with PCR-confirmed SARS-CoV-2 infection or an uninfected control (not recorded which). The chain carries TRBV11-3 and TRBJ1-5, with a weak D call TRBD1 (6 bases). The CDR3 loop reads CASSPPARGGQPQHF. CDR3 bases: TGTGCCAGCAGCCCCCCCGCCAGGGGCGGGCAGCCCCAGCATTTT.